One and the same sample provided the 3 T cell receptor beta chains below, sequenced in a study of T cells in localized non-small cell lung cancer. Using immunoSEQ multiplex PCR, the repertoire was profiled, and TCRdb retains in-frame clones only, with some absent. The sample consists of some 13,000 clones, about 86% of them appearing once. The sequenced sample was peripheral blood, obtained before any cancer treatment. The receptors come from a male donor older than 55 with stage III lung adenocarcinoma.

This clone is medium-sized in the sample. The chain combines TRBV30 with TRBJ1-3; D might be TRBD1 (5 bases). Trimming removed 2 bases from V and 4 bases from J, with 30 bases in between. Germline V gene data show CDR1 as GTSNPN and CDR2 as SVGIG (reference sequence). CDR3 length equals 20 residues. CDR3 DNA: TGTGCCTGGAGTTCTGGGGCATCCCCATTCACCGGAGGGTCCGGAAACACCATATATTTT. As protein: CAWSSGASPFTGGSGNTIYF.

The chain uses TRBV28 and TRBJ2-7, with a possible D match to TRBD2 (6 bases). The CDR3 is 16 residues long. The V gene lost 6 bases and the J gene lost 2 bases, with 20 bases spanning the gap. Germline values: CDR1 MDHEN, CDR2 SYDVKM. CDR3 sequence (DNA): TGTGCCAGCAGCCCCGGGCGGGGAGAAAGGGCCTACGAGCAGTACTTC. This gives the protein CASSPGRGERAYEQYF.

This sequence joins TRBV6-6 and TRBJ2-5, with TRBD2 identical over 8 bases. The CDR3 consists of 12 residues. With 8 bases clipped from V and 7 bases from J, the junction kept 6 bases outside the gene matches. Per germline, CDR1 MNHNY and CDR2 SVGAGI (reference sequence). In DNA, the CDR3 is TGTGCCAGCGGACTAGCTGTGGCGACCCAGTACTTC. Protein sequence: CASGLAVATQYF.